The text below deals with one TCR beta chain. The antigen it binds to is not known. Per-nucleotide qualities are absent, and no much larger clonotype sits a single base away. RNA was extracted with the RNeasy kit and 0.5 to 1 ug was reverse transcribed using random hexamers. The immunoSEQ multiplex PCR assay, covering 54 Vbeta and 13 Jbeta segments, was used to amplify TCR beta CDR3 regions. PCR amplification bias was corrected by using a synthetic template baseline for primer optimization and computational correction. Processing in the source paper ran as follows. Reads were assigned to V, D and J genes according to IMGT and analyzed in immunoSEQ Analyzer, with only productive sequences retained. Clonality was calculated as one minus the Shannon entropy normalized by log2 of the number of productive unique sequences. For each patient and control, public and private clones were evaluated within the 100 most prevalent clones. Susac-specific clones were defined as absent from healthy and MS cohorts, 800 to 1,200 published viral clones and other ImmuneACCESS disease sequences. Starting from the raw public reads, TCRdb applied fastp trimming at Q25, assembled clones with MiXCR and retained in-frame beta chains. Rows merge per CDR3 protein into single entries with the most common DNA and genes. None of the V and J calls come from the authors' own analysis; TCRdb made them. Here the sample has 85,000 to 120,000 distinct CDR3 sequences; roughly 94% occur a single time. Of the sample, around 0.41% falls within the top ten clones.

Peripheral blood CD8+ and CD4+ T cells from healthy donors, Susac syndrome patients and multiple sclerosis patients were profiled by high-throughput TCR beta sequencing. The Susac syndrome patients fulfilled recently defined diagnostic criteria for either definite or probable disease. Bulk CD8+ and CD4+ T cells were purified by magnetic negative isolation, whereas CD8+ TEMRA cells were enriched by FACS. Blood was collected in EDTA tubes and processed within 24 hours, with PBMCs isolated through density gradient centrifugation. PBMCs destined for TCR sequencing were cryopreserved in liquid nitrogen and later thawed in a 37 °C water bath. A purity of at least 90% was achieved for sorted or isolated CD4+, CD8+ and CD8+ TEMRA cells. This sample stems from a study of CD8 T cells in Susac syndrome (dated by TCRdb to between 2018 and 2021). At the level of the whole study: Among the Susac syndrome patients who were sequenced, clinically active disease was present in 5 or 6 and clinical remission was observed in roughly 8. At blood withdrawal, Susac syndrome patients were either therapy-naive, taking corticosteroids (in some cases with IVIg as well), or taking IVIg alone. Whether CD8+ T cell activation and differentiation in Susac syndrome was antigen driven was tested using repertoire sequencing. The clonality of the CD8+ T cell repertoire was compared across around twelve healthy donors, roughly 14 Susac syndrome patients and roughly 16 multiple sclerosis patients. Broad study findings and their caveats: In the total CD8+ and CD8+ TEMRA repertoires, sixteen and five Susac-specific public clones, respectively, were identified. Clonal expansion was seen in Susac syndrome CD8+ repertoires, peaking in CD8+ TEMRA cells and being greater in clinically active patients than in remitting ones. The number of individuals in the TCR sequencing and HLA analysis was acknowledged as relatively small.

Between the V and J ends, shortened by 5 bases and 2 bases respectively, the junction contains 20 bases. The CDR3 measures 17 amino acids from cysteine to phenylalanine. Only CDR3 DNA remains: 51 bases, in frame from the first base. CDR1 and CDR2, per the germline V gene, are MNHNS and SASEGT. The sequencing input was CD8+ T cells from PBMCs. This sequence was found in a human donor with Susac syndrome. The receptor chain draws on TRBV6-1 and TRBJ2-3; the D segment could be TRBD2, given 6 matching bases. The CDR3 protein sequence reads: CASSIAGWGPSTDTQYF. The DNA sequence is given as TGTGCCAGCAGTATCGCGGGGTGGGGACCTTCCACAGATACGCAGTATTTT.